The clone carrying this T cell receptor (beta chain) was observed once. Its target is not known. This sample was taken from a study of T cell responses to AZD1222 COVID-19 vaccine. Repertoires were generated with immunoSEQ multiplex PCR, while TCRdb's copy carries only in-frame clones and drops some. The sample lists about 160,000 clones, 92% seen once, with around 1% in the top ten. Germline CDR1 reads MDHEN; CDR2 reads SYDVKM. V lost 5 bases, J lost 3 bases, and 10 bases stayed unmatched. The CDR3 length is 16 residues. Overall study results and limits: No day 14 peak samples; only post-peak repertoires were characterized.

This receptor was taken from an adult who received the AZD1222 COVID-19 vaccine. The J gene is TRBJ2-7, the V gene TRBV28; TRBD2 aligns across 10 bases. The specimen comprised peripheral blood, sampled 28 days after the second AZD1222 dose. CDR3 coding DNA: TGTGCCAGCAGTCCTTGGGGACTAGCGACGGACTACGAGCAGTACTTC. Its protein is CASSPWGLATDYEQYF.